The 5 T cell receptor beta chains below were found in one sample sequenced in a study of blood T cells in healthy people across ages. Primers used in a second PCR of roughly 6 to 11 cycles were a sample-barcoded 5' primer and a J-beta primer mix. From the 5' RACE reads, TCRdb called clonotypes with MiXCR, one entry per CDR3 protein. The repertoire holds around 1.7 million distinct CDR3 sequences, over 25% seen once, with 7.7% in the top ten. The sequenced sample was blood. These receptors were obtained from a woman aged 30 to 39 in good health.

This clonotype was counted at least ten times. This sequence joins TRBV6-6 and TRBJ2-1; 10 bases are a match to TRBD2. The germline V gene encodes CDR1 MNHNY and CDR2 SVGAGI (reference sequence). The CDR3 is 18 residues long. Trimming at V came to 6 bases and at J to 0 bases, leaving 11 bases not matched to a gene. The CDR3 sequence: CASSSLAGGASSYNEQFF. The CDR3 region has the DNA TGTGCCAGCAGCTCTTTAGCGGGGGGCGCGAGCTCCTACAATGAGCAGTTCTTC.

In its sample, this clonotype was seen a few times. The gene calls are TRBV28 and TRBJ2-1; possible D gene TRBD1, 5 bases. Germline V CDR1 and CDR2: MDHEN, SYDVKM. Trimming shortened V by 6 bases and J by 8 bases, and 14 bases separated the two germline ends. The CDR3 totals 13 residues. Here the CDR3 DNA reads TGTGCCAGCAGACCTCTTCAGGGCTATGAGCAGTTCTTC. This gives the protein CASRPLQGYEQFF.

Many counts were recorded for this clonotype. This chain joins TRBV20-1 and TRBJ2-5; no clear D. The CDR3 extends over 16 amino acids. Trimming removed 0 bases from V and 1 base from J, with 15 bases in between. Per germline, CDR1 DFQATT and CDR2 SNEGSKA (reference sequence). CDR3 nucleotide sequence: TGCAGTGCTAGAGATTCGGGCCGGAGCCTCCAAGAGACCCAGTACTTC. Its translation is CSARDSGRSLQETQYF.

J is TRBJ1-2 and V is TRBV7-9, with 7 bases aligning to TRBD1. Germline V gene sequence: CDR1 SEHNR, CDR2 FQNEAQ (reference sequence). The CDR3 is made up of 15 amino acids. Trimming at V came to 5 bases and at J to 3 bases, leaving 9 bases not matched to a gene. CDR3 nucleotides: TGTGCCAGCAGCCCCTGGGGAGGACAGGACTATGGCTACACCTTC. Its protein product is CASSPWGGQDYGYTF.

This clonotype was seen many times. The rearrangement uses TRBV4-2 and TRBJ1-1; no clear D gene. Trimming took off 0 bases at V and 0 bases at J, with 11 bases between the two ends. Germline-derived CDR1 and CDR2 are LGHNA and YNFKEQ. The CDR3 totals 16 residues. Written as DNA, the CDR3 is TGTGCCAGCAGCCAAGAACGAGGGCGGGTGAACACTGAAGCTTTCTTT. Protein sequence: CASSQERGRVNTEAFF.